What follows describes a single T cell receptor (beta chain). In the authors' workflow: Amplifying reference gene primers gave estimates of nucleated cell counts. Only in-frame clones appear in the TCRdb table, and some are missing; sequencing was by immunoSEQ multiplex PCR. That table furnishes V, J and clone size, whereas the DNA furnished D and trimming. The sample contains over 250,000 clones, 88% of which appear only once. The CDR3 sequence is 16 residues long. CDR1 LGHNA and CDR2 YSLEER come from the germline V gene. V gave up 1 base and J gave up 0 bases, with 10 bases separating them. Individuals aged 18 to 89 years were recruited from 24 US areas. Participants were placed into cohorts based on the clinical history they reported. Recovered participants had two consecutive negative NP/OP PCR tests, healthcare professional clearance, or symptom resolution. This record comes from a study of blood T cell repertoires in COVID-19.

Sequencing input: PBMCs or T cells enriched from blood (not recorded which). This TCR derives from a woman aged 45-60 years who had recovered from COVID-19. This rearrangement joins TRBV4-3 to TRBJ2-1; a weak D match, TRBD1 (6 bases). The CDR3 protein is CASSQVFRGSYNEQFF. As DNA, the CDR3 is TGCGCCAGCAGCCAAGTATTCAGGGGCTCCTACAATGAGCAGTTCTTC.